These T cell receptor beta chains were read from a single sample in a study of vaccination and CD4 T cells after COVID-19. TCRdb re-analysed the PCR reads in MiXCR, keeping a single row per CDR3 protein. This table has some 15,000 distinct CDR3 sequences, more than 45% appearing once. Their antigens remain unidentified. Sequenced: CD4+ T cells from blood, cultured in vitro. The receptors shown here come from a human donor who had recovered from COVID-19. CDR3s include the opening cysteine and the closing phenylalanine or tryptophan. The D gene is left open where the match is weak. Not every row has a clone size; where given, it reads once, few, many or a size class.

clone_size,j_call,cdr3_length,v_call,d_call,cdr3_nt,cdr3_aa
few,TRBJ1-5,17,TRBV30,TRBD1,TGTGCCTGGAGTGTGGACCGGGACAGGCTTAGCAATCAGCCCCAGCATTTT,CAWSVDRDRLSNQPQHF
few,TRBJ2-2,17,TRBV2,TRBD1,TGTGCCAGCAGTGAAGCGCCCCCAGGGGGCGACACCGGGGAGCTGTTTTTT,CASSEAPPGGDTGELFF
.,TRBJ2-7,13,TRBV19,.,TGTGCCAGTAGTAAAGGGACACGATACGAGCAGTACTTC,CASSKGTRYEQYF
.,TRBJ1-4,18,TRBV7-2,TRBD1,TGTGCCAGCAGCTTAAAGGCTACGGGACAGGGGGCTGGAGAAAAACTGTTTTTT,CASSLKATGQGAGEKLFF
once,TRBJ1-2,15,TRBV19,.,TGTGCCAGTAGTATAGATCGGGACGGTAACTATGGCTACACCTTC,CASSIDRDGNYGYTF
few,TRBJ2-5,13,TRBV20-1,TRBD1,TGCAGTGCTACCCCGGACAGGGGGGAGACCCAGTACTTC,CSATPDRGETQYF
few,TRBJ2-5,13,TRBV12-3/TRBV12-4,TRBD1,TGTGCCAGCAGCCGACAGGGTCGGGAGACCCAGTACTTC,CASSRQGRETQYF
few,TRBJ1-3,14,TRBV20-1,.,TGCAGTGCTAGCGCCCGGGGGTATGGAAACACCATATATTTT,CSASARGYGNTIYF
few,TRBJ1-1,14,TRBV7-6,.,TGTGCCAGCAGCCCTCGGGTGGAGGGGACTGAAGCTTTCTTT,CASSPRVEGTEAFF
.,TRBJ1-2,15,TRBV14,.,TGTGCCAGCAGCCTCCCGGGACGGGGAGATTATGGCTACACCTTC,CASSLPGRGDYGYTF
.,TRBJ2-1,15,TRBV5-1,TRBD2,TGCGCCAGCAGCTTCCTAGCGGGGTCCTACAATGAGCAGTTCTTC,CASSFLAGSYNEQFF
few,TRBJ1-2,14,TRBV20-1,.,TGCAGTGCTAGAGAAAGGGGGGGGAACTATGGCTACACCTTC,CSARERGGNYGYTF
.,TRBJ2-3,16,TRBV5-1,TRBD2,TGCGCCAGCAGCCCAGGGACTAGCGGGAGCGGGGATACGCAGTATTTT,CASSPGTSGSGDTQYF
.,TRBJ1-5,15,TRBV6-1,TRBD1,TGTGCCAGCAGCCCACCCGGGACAGTTAATCAGCCCCAGCATTTT,CASSPPGTVNQPQHF
.,TRBJ1-6,16,TRBV20-1,.,TGCAGTGCTAGAGATGGGGCTCTGGGTCGGAATTCACCCCTCCACTTT,CSARDGALGRNSPLHF
once,TRBJ1-5,17,TRBV19,.,TGTGCCAGTAGCATCGCCCCTAGGGGAATTAGCAATCAGTCCCAGCATTTT,CASSIAPRGISNQSQHF
.,TRBJ2-2,13,TRBV6-1,.,TGTGCCAGCACGGAGGTGGGGAGCGGGGAGCTGTTTTTT,CASTEVGSGELFF
.,TRBJ2-2,17,TRBV20-1,TRBD1,TGCAGTGCTAGACCCCCCCTAAGAGACAGGGGCCCCGGGGAGCTGTTTTTT,CSARPPLRDRGPGELFF
.,TRBJ2-2,17,TRBV6-5,.,TGTGCCAGCAGTTACTCCCCACTTGGCGGGAACACCGGGGAGCTGTTTTTT,CASSYSPLGGNTGELFF
.,TRBJ2-3,16,TRBV19,.,TGTGCCAGTAGTATAGGAGGACTCTGGACCACAGATACGCAGTATTTT,CASSIGGLWTTDTQYF
.,TRBJ2-1,18,TRBV4-2,TRBD2,TGTGCCAGCAGCCAAACGGGGGGACTCCCGAGCTCCTACAATGAGCAGTTCTTC,CASSQTGGLPSSYNEQFF
.,TRBJ2-3,14,TRBV30,.,TGTGCCTGGAGTCCAGGGGTGAGCACAGATACGCAGTATTTT,CAWSPGVSTDTQYF
.,TRBJ1-2,11,TRBV6-2/TRBV6-3,TRBD1,TGTGCCAGCAGCACAGGGGACGGCTACACCTTC,CASSTGDGYTF
.,TRBJ1-2,13,TRBV2,.,TGTGCCAGCAGACGGTCCGGCCCCTATGGCTACACCTTC,CASRRSGPYGYTF
few,TRBJ1-2,15,TRBV6-1,TRBD1,TGTGCCAGCAGCGAGCTCCGGACAGGGCACTATGGCTACACCTTC,CASSELRTGHYGYTF
.,TRBJ2-7,11,TRBV12-3/TRBV12-4,.,TGTGCCAGCAGAAGGTACTACGAGCAGTACTTC,CASRRYYEQYF
few,TRBJ1-5,14,TRBV6-2/TRBV6-3,.,TGTGCCAGCAGTTGGTCACAGGGCAGTCAGCCCCAGCATTTT,CASSWSQGSQPQHF
.,TRBJ2-1,15,TRBV6-2/TRBV6-3,TRBD2,TGTGCCAGCAGCTGGACTAGCGGGGCCTACAATGAGCAGTTCTTC,CASSWTSGAYNEQFF
.,TRBJ2-7,13,TRBV6-1,.,TGTGCCAGCAGTGACCGAAGCTCCTACGAGCAGTACTTC,CASSDRSSYEQYF
few,TRBJ2-3,14,TRBV6-2/TRBV6-3,TRBD2,TGTGCCAGCAGTGCCCAGCGGGGGGGCCGATCACAGTATTTT,CASSAQRGGRSQYF
.,TRBJ1-3,13,TRBV6-1,TRBD1,TGTGCCAGTGGAGGGGGCTTTGGAAACACCATATATTTT,CASGGGFGNTIYF
.,TRBJ2-3,17,TRBV20-1,.,TGCAGTGCTAGAGAAGCAGGTCCGGGACTTAGCACAGATACGCAGTATTTT,CSAREAGPGLSTDTQYF
few,TRBJ1-4,13,TRBV25-1,.,TGTGCCAGCAGTGACACAACTAATGAAAAACTGTTTTTT,CASSDTTNEKLFF
few,TRBJ1-5,13,TRBV7-8,.,TGTGCCAGCAGCCCCCGGACCGAGCAGCCCCAGCATTTT,CASSPRTEQPQHF
few,TRBJ1-2,14,TRBV6-1,.,TGTGCCAGCAGTGCTCAGGGGCCCGGGATTAAGTACACCTTC,CASSAQGPGIKYTF
.,TRBJ2-3,13,TRBV10-3,.,TGTGCCATCAGTCGACCTAACACAGATACGCAGTATTTT,CAISRPNTDTQYF
once,TRBJ2-3,15,TRBV11-3,.,TGTGCCAGCAGCTTAGCATCCCCTTTGACAGATACGCAGTATTTT,CASSLASPLTDTQYF
.,TRBJ2-5,13,TRBV19,.,TGTGCCAGTGGCGGGACATACCAAGAGACCCAGTACTTC,CASGGTYQETQYF
few,TRBJ1-1,15,TRBV27,TRBD1,TGTGCCAGCAGTTTTTTACCAGGGGGGGACCTTGAAGCTTTCTTT,CASSFLPGGDLEAFF
once,TRBJ2-1,15,TRBV6-2/TRBV6-3,.,TGTGCCAGCAGCCTACTCCGAGGGACCTACAATGAGCAGTTCTTC,CASSLLRGTYNEQFF